A selection of T cell receptor beta chains follows, all from one sample in a study of T-cell memory formation after mild COVID-19. TCRdb fed the 5' RACE reads into MiXCR, producing one record per CDR3 protein. The sample shows under 250,000 distinct CDR3 sequences, just over 9.5% of them seen only once. Source material: PBMCs or a T cell subset sorted from them (not recorded which). Source of these receptors: a man younger than 35 who had mild COVID-19 (a few samples of this study predate the infection). Cell type and time point are not known. Each CDR3 is given with its conserved first and last residue. D genes are given only for firm matches. A row's size may be missing; if present it is once, few, many or a size class.

cdr3_aa cdr3_nt j_call clone_size d_call v_call
CASSFPRGDSYNEQFF TGTGCCAGCAGCTTCCCGAGGGGGGACAGTTACAATGAGCAGTTCTTC TRBJ2-1 many . TRBV7-2
CASSRTSGTYEQYF TGTGCCAGCTCCAGGACTAGCGGTACCTACGAGCAGTACTTC TRBJ2-7 . TRBD2 TRBV5-4
CASSYRRRLRGVEQYF TGTGCCAGCAGTTACAGACGGCGACTGCGAGGGGTCGAGCAGTACTTC TRBJ2-7 few . TRBV6-5
CASSLEWGYGYTF TGCGCCAGCAGCTTGGAGTGGGGCTATGGCTACACCTTC TRBJ1-2 . . TRBV5-1
CASSLGGLEGNTIYF TGTGCCAGCAGCTTAGGGGGGCTGGAGGGAAACACCATATATTTT TRBJ1-3 . . TRBV7-2
CASSSRLAGYNEQFF TGTGCCAGCAGCTCCCGACTAGCGGGCTACAATGAGCAGTTCTTC TRBJ2-1 few TRBD2 TRBV7-3
CASTYGGQGSNQPQHF TGTGCCAGCACCTATGGAGGACAGGGAAGCAATCAGCCCCAGCATTTT TRBJ1-5 many TRBD1 TRBV6-2/TRBV6-3
CASSRRGQGDGELFF TGTGCCAGCAGTCGCCGAGGACAGGGCGACGGGGAGCTGTTTTTT TRBJ2-2 . TRBD1 TRBV12-3/TRBV12-4
CASTLSGTGTSHSYNEQFF TGTGCCAGCACCTTAAGTGGGACAGGGACTAGCCATTCCTACAATGAGCAGTTCTTC TRBJ2-1 many . TRBV21-1
CASSLGLAGTGELFF TGTGCCAGCAGCTTAGGACTAGCGGGGACCGGGGAGCTGTTTTTT TRBJ2-2 many TRBD2 TRBV11-2
CASSPPSGGTDTQYF TGTGCCAGCTCACCACCTAGCGGGGGCACAGATACGCAGTATTTT TRBJ2-3 few TRBD2 TRBV18
CASSLALRVNEQFF TGTGCCAGCAGCTTAGCCCTACGGGTCAATGAGCAGTTCTTC TRBJ2-1 few . TRBV7-2
CASSQEALAGGKNIQYF TGTGCCAGCAGCCAAGAAGCACTAGCGGGGGGTAAAAACATTCAGTACTTC TRBJ2-4 few TRBD2 TRBV4-2
CASSPRERSYNEQFF TGTGCCAGCAGTCCCCGGGAAAGGTCCTACAATGAGCAGTTCTTC TRBJ2-1 many . TRBV6-5
CASSVGLAGETQYF TGTGCCAGCAGCGTTGGACTAGCCGGGGAGACCCAGTACTTC TRBJ2-5 few TRBD2 TRBV9
CASSAETGGTEAFF TGTGCCAGCAGCGCCGAGACAGGGGGTACTGAAGCTTTCTTT TRBJ1-1 . TRBD1 TRBV2
CASSYDRDRVLGKNIQYF TGTGCCAGCAGTTACGACCGGGACAGGGTCTTAGGCAAAAACATTCAGTACTTC TRBJ2-4 few TRBD1 TRBV6-6
CATSDGSRHGWNGYTF TGTGCCACCAGTGATGGTAGTCGGCATGGCTGGAACGGCTACACCTTC TRBJ1-2 once . TRBV24-1
CASSQDTYTGELFF TGTGCCAGCAGCCAAGATACCTACACCGGGGAGCTGTTTTTT TRBJ2-2 . . TRBV4-2
CASSSGWTGELFF TGTGCCAGCAGCTCCGGGTGGACCGGGGAGCTGTTTTTT TRBJ2-2 many . TRBV7-3
CASSYKGAVMNTEAFF TGTGCCAGCAGTTACAAGGGGGCCGTCATGAACACTGAAGCTTTCTTT TRBJ1-1 . TRBD1 TRBV6-5
CASSSWSSGANVLTF TGTGCCAGCAGCTCTTGGAGCTCTGGGGCCAACGTCCTGACTTTC TRBJ2-6 many . TRBV27
CASSLALLSGTDTQYF TGCGCCAGCAGCTTGGCCCTTCTATCGGGCACAGATACGCAGTATTTT TRBJ2-3 many . TRBV5-1
CASSYSDRVDGQPQHF TGTGCCAGCAGTTACTCGGACAGGGTGGACGGTCAGCCCCAGCATTTT TRBJ1-5 . TRBD1 TRBV6-6
CSGNRGSQETQYF TGCAGCGGGAACCGGGGGAGCCAAGAGACCCAGTACTTC TRBJ2-5 few . TRBV29-1
CGFAGGPSWETQYF TGCGGTTTCGCGGGGGGGCCTTCTTGGGAGACCCAGTACTTC TRBJ2-5 . TRBD2 TRBV20-1
CASSLEKAEAFF TGTGCCAGCAGCTTGGAGAAGGCTGAAGCTTTCTTT TRBJ1-1 . . TRBV5-5
CASSVGGANTGELFF TGTGCCAGCAGCGTCGGGGGCGCGAACACCGGGGAGCTGTTTTTT TRBJ2-2 . . TRBV11-1
CASSELEVKNIQYF TGTGCCAGCAGTGAATTGGAGGTCAAAAACATTCAGTACTTC TRBJ2-4 many . TRBV2
CASSLQRGGANEQFF TGCGCCAGCAGCTTGCAGAGGGGGGGCGCGAATGAGCAGTTCTTC TRBJ2-1 many . TRBV5-1
CSVGASLNTEAFF TGCAGCGTGGGGGCTTCACTCAACACTGAAGCTTTCTTT TRBJ1-1 few . TRBV29-1
CASSQGLGRVRDTQYF TGCGCCAGCAGCCAAGGGTTAGGGAGGGTTCGGGATACGCAGTATTTT TRBJ2-3 few TRBD2 TRBV4-3
CASSPRQFMNTEAFF TGTGCCAGTAGTCCCAGACAATTCATGAACACTGAAGCTTTCTTT TRBJ1-1 few . TRBV19
CASSYRENNEKLFF TGTGCCAGCAGTTATCGGGAGAATAATGAAAAACTGTTTTTT TRBJ1-4 . . TRBV6-5
CASSFSGGDEQFF TGTGCCAGCAGCTTTTCAGGCGGGGATGAGCAGTTCTTC TRBJ2-1 many . TRBV7-9
CAISEDLAKNIQYF TGTGCCATCAGTGAGGATCTCGCCAAAAACATTCAGTACTTC TRBJ2-4 . . TRBV10-3
CASSLVNYGYTF TGTGCCAGCAGTTTGGTAAACTATGGCTACACCTTC TRBJ1-2 many . TRBV12-3/TRBV12-4
CSARDLSRGASYEQYF TGCAGTGCTAGAGACCTTTCGCGGGGGGCCTCCTACGAGCAGTACTTC TRBJ2-7 many TRBD2 TRBV20-1
CAISENSGETQYF TGTGCCATCAGTGAGAATTCTGGCGAGACCCAGTACTTC TRBJ2-5 many . TRBV10-3
CASNRDRDTEAFF TGCGCCAGCAATAGGGACAGGGACACTGAAGCTTTCTTT TRBJ1-1 . TRBD1 TRBV5-1
CSAIRTQGKETQYF TGCAGTGCAATAAGGACGCAGGGGAAAGAGACCCAGTACTTC TRBJ2-5 . . TRBV20-1
CASSWNTGELFF TGCGCCAGCAGCTGGAACACCGGGGAGCTGTTTTTT TRBJ2-2 many . TRBV5-1
CASSQGQSNEKLFF TGTGCCAGCTCACAGGGACAGTCTAATGAAAAACTGTTTTTT TRBJ1-4 few TRBD1 TRBV18
CAIGGLAEETQYF TGTGCCATCGGGGGACTAGCGGAAGAGACCCAGTACTTC TRBJ2-5 once TRBD2 TRBV10-3
CATQGQHTDTQYF TGTGCCACCCAGGGTCAACACACAGATACGCAGTATTTT TRBJ2-3 many . TRBV24-1
CASTRTGPEGYTF TGTGCCAGCACCCGGACAGGTCCGGAAGGCTACACCTTC TRBJ1-2 few TRBD1 TRBV7-3
CASSPRVAAGELFF TGTGCCAGCAGTCCGAGAGTGGCTGCCGGGGAGCTGTTTTTT TRBJ2-2 few . TRBV2
CASSQAPWGNEKLFF TGCGCCAGCAGCCAAGCTCCGTGGGGCAATGAAAAACTGTTTTTT TRBJ1-4 few . TRBV4-3
CASRPTWGRAPDTQYF TGTGCCAGCAGGCCCACGTGGGGGAGAGCTCCAGATACGCAGTATTTT TRBJ2-3 once . TRBV6-5
CASTLAGAYNEQFF TGCGCCAGCACACTAGCGGGGGCCTACAATGAGCAGTTCTTC TRBJ2-1 many TRBD2 TRBV5-1